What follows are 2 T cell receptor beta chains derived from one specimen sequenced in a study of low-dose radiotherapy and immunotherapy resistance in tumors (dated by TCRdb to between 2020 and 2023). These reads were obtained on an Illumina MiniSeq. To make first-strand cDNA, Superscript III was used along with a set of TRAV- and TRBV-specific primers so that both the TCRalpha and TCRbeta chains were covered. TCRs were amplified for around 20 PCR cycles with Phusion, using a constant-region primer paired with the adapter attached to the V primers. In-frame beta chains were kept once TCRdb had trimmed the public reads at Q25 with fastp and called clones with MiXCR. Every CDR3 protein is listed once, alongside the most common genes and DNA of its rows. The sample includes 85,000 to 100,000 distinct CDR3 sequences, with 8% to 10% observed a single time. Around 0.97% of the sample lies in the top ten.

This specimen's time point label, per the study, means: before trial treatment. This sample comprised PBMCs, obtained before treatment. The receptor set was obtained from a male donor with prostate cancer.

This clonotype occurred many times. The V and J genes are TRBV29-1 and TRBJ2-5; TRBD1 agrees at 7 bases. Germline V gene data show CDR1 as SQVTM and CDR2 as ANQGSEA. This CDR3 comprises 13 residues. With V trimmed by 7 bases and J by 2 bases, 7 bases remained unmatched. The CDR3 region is CSARDSGQETQYF. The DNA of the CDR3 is TGCAGCGCCCGGGACAGTGGGCAAGAGACCCAGTACTTC.

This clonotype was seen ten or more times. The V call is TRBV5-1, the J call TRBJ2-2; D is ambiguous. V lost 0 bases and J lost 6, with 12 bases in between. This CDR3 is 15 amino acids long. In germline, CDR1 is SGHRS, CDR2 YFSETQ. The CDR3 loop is CASSLDRSAPGELFF. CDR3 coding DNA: TGCGCCAGCAGCTTGGACCGAAGTGCCCCCGGGGAGCTGTTTTTT.